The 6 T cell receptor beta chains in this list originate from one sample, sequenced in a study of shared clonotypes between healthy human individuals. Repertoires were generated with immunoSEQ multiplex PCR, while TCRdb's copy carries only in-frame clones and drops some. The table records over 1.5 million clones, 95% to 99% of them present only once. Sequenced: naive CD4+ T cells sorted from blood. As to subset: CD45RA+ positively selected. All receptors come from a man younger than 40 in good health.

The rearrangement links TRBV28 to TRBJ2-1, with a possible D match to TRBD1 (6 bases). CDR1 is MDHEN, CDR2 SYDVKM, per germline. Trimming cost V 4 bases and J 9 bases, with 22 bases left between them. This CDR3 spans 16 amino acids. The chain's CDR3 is CASSSPTGLAFGEQFF. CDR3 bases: TGTGCCAGCAGTTCCCCTACAGGGTTGGCGTTTGGTGAGCAGTTCTTC.

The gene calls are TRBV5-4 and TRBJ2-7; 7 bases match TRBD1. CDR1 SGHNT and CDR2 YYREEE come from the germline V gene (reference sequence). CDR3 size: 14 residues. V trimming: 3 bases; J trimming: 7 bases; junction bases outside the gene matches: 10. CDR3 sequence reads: CASSSGTAPEEQYF. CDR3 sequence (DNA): TGTGCCAGCAGCTCCGGGACAGCGCCTGAGGAGCAGTACTTC.

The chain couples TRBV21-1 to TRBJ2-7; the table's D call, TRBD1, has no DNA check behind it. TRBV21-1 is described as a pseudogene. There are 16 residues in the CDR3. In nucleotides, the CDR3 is TGTGCCAGCAGCAATAGGGAGACAGGGATGTCCTACGAGCAGTACTTC. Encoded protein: CASSNRETGMSYEQYF.

For the CDR3, the DNA is TGTGCCTGGAGTGTAATGGGGAAATACGAGCAGTACTTC. It translates to CAWSVMGKYEQYF. The chain links TRBV30 to TRBJ2-7; no definite D call. The CDR3 extends over 13 amino acids. Deletions cut 0 bases from V and 4 bases from J, with 10 bases between. Looked up from germline, CDR1 is GTSNPN and CDR2 is SVGIG (reference sequence). Combining the CDR3 with reference TRBV30 and TRBJ2-7 gives the whole variable domain SQTIHQWPATLVQPVGSPLSLECTVEGTSNPNLYWYRQAAGRGLQLLFYSVGIGQISSEVPQNLSASRPQDRQFILSSKKLLLSDSGFYLCAWSVMGKYEQYFGPGTRLTVT.

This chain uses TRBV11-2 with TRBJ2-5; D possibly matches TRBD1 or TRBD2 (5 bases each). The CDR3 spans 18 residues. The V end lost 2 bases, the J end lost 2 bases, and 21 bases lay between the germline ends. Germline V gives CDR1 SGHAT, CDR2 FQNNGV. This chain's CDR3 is CASSLSRTVGATQETQYF. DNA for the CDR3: TGTGCCAGCAGCTTATCACGGACTGTAGGGGCAACACAAGAGACCCAGTACTTC. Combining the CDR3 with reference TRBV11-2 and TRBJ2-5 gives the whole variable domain EAGVAQSPRYKIIEKRQSVAFWCNPISGHATLYWYQQILGQGPKLLIQFQNNGVVDDSQLPKDRFSAERLKGVDSTLKIQPAKLEDSAVYLCASSLSRTVGATQETQYFGPGTRLLVL.

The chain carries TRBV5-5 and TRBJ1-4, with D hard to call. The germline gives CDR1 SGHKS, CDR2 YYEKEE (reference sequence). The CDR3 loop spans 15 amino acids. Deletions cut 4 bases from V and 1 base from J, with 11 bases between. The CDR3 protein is CASSSAQRTNEKLFF. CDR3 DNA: TGTGCCAGCAGCAGTGCACAGAGAACTAATGAAAAACTGTTTTTT.